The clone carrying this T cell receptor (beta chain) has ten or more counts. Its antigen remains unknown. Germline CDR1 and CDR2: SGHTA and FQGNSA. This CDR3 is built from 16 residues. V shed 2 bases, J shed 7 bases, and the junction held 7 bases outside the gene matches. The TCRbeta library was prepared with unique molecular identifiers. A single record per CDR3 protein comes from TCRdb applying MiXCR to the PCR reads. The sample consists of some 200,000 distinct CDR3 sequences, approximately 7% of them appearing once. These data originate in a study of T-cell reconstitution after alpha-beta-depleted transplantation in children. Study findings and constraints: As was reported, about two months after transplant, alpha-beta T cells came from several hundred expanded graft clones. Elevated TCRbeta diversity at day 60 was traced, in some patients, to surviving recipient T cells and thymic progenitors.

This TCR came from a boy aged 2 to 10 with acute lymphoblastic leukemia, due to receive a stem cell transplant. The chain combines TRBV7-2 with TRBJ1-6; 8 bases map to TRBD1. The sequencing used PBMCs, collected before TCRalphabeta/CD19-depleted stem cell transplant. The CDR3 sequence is CASSLTDRVDNSPLHF. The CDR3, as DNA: TGTGCCAGCAGCTTAACGGACAGGGTTGACAATTCACCCCTCCACTTT.